This TCR beta chain was observed in a study of shared clonotypes between healthy human individuals. Measured with immunoSEQ multiplex PCR; TCRdb has only the in-frame clones, and not every one. This sample yields approximately 1.1 million clones, of which more than 75% are seen a single time; approximately 0.5% belongs to the top ten. Investigators divided CD4+ cells into CD45RA+ naive and CD45RA-negative memory subsets. The TCR originated in a man in his late teens or twenties in good health. Some clones in this sample may be carry-over from other donors' samples. The sample comprised memory CD4+ T cells from PBMCs. Subset of the sample: CD45RA-negative fraction.

CDR3 sequence: CASSSSPPRGYNEQFF. In DNA form, the CDR3 reads TGTGCCAGCAGCTCCTCACCTCCCAGGGGGTACAATGAGCAGTTCTTC. The chain uses TRBV11-3 and TRBJ2-1, with 7 bases that match TRBD1. CDR1 and CDR2 (germline): SGHNT, YENEEA. The junction had 10 bases not matched to a gene; V was cut back by 4 bases and J by 4 bases. The CDR3 runs 16 residues.